The rows below give T cell receptor beta chains drawn from one sample of a study of blood T cell repertoires in COVID-19. Clones were sequenced by immunoSEQ multiplex PCR, and TCRdb holds only the in-frame ones, with some missing. The profile shows about 110,000 clones, over 70% of them singletons. Sequencing was carried out using peripheral blood. These receptors were taken from a human donor in a cohort sampled during active or convalescent COVID-19. Both conserved end residues are part of each CDR3. A D gene is named only where the DNA matches it firmly. Size tells how often a clone was seen (once, few, many) or the class of an expanded clone, and some rows leave it out.

cdr3_length: 15
j_call: TRBJ2-3
v_call: TRBV3-1/TRBV3-2
d_call: TRBD2
clone_size: once
cdr3_nt: TGTGCCAGCAGCGTAGCGGGAGTCATCACAGATACGCAGTATTTT
cdr3_aa: CASSVAGVITDTQYF

cdr3_length: 17
j_call: TRBJ1-4
v_call: TRBV7-9
d_call: TRBD1
clone_size: -
cdr3_nt: TGTGCCAGCAGCTTAGTGGCCCGGGACAGGGTTAATGAAAAACTGTTTTTT
cdr3_aa: CASSLVARDRVNEKLFF

cdr3_length: 15
j_call: TRBJ1-6
v_call: TRBV7-8
d_call: -
clone_size: once
cdr3_nt: TGTGCCAGCAGCCCTCAGGGACATCAGGGTTCACCCCTCCACTTT
cdr3_aa: CASSPQGHQGSPLHF

cdr3_length: 12
j_call: TRBJ2-5
v_call: TRBV12-3/TRBV12-4
d_call: TRBD2
clone_size: -
cdr3_nt: TGTGCCAGCAGGCGGGAGCAGAAGACCCAGTACTTC
cdr3_aa: CASRREQKTQYF

cdr3_length: 16
j_call: TRBJ1-5
v_call: TRBV7-8
d_call: -
clone_size: once
cdr3_nt: TGTGCCAGCAGCCCGATTTTTCGGAGGGACAATCAGCCCCAGCATTTT
cdr3_aa: CASSPIFRRDNQPQHF

cdr3_length: 16
j_call: TRBJ2-7
v_call: TRBV5-3
d_call: TRBD2
clone_size: many
cdr3_nt: TGTGCCAGAAGCTTGGAACCTAGCGGGGGGGCCTACGAGCAGTACTTC
cdr3_aa: CARSLEPSGGAYEQYF

cdr3_length: 15
j_call: TRBJ2-2
v_call: TRBV7-3
d_call: -
clone_size: -
cdr3_nt: TGTGCCAGCAGCTTACATGGCAGAGGGACCGGGGAGCTGTTTTTT
cdr3_aa: CASSLHGRGTGELFF

cdr3_length: 14
j_call: TRBJ1-3
v_call: TRBV9
d_call: -
clone_size: -
cdr3_nt: TGTGCCAGCAGCGTAGAAGGGGCTGGAAACACCATATATTTT
cdr3_aa: CASSVEGAGNTIYF

cdr3_length: 13
j_call: TRBJ1-1
v_call: TRBV6-1
d_call: TRBD1
clone_size: few
cdr3_nt: TGTGCCAGCAGTGACCAGGGGGTCACTGAAGCTTTCTTT
cdr3_aa: CASSDQGVTEAFF

cdr3_length: 13
j_call: TRBJ1-1
v_call: TRBV5-6
d_call: -
clone_size: -
cdr3_nt: TGTGCCAGCAGCTTGGGGGGCATGACTGAAGCTTTCTTT
cdr3_aa: CASSLGGMTEAFF

cdr3_length: 13
j_call: TRBJ1-1
v_call: TRBV29-1
d_call: -
clone_size: -
cdr3_nt: TGCAGCACTACCACCCTGGCGGGGACTGAAGCTTTCTTT
cdr3_aa: CSTTTLAGTEAFF

cdr3_length: 15
j_call: TRBJ1-1
v_call: TRBV19
d_call: -
clone_size: -
cdr3_nt: TGTGCCAGTAGTATAGTACAGATAATGAACACTGAAGCTTTCTTT
cdr3_aa: CASSIVQIMNTEAFF

cdr3_length: 14
j_call: TRBJ1-5
v_call: TRBV4-1
d_call: -
clone_size: few
cdr3_nt: TGCGCCAGCAGCCGCGGGTCAGGAGGCCAGCCCCAGCATTTT
cdr3_aa: CASSRGSGGQPQHF

cdr3_length: 15
j_call: TRBJ1-5
v_call: TRBV7-2
d_call: TRBD1
clone_size: few
cdr3_nt: TGTGCCAGCAGCTTAGGTGGACAGGCTCATCAGCCCCAGCATTTT
cdr3_aa: CASSLGGQAHQPQHF

cdr3_length: 15
j_call: TRBJ2-7
v_call: TRBV7-2
d_call: TRBD1
clone_size: -
cdr3_nt: TGTGCCAGCAGCAACCGACAGGGGGGCGGGTACGAGCAGTACTTC
cdr3_aa: CASSNRQGGGYEQYF

cdr3_length: 17
j_call: TRBJ2-7
v_call: TRBV6-6
d_call: TRBD2
clone_size: -
cdr3_nt: TGTGCCAGCAGTCCGGGACTAGCGGGAAGATCCCCCTACGAGCAGTACTTC
cdr3_aa: CASSPGLAGRSPYEQYF

cdr3_length: 15
j_call: TRBJ2-6
v_call: TRBV3-1/TRBV3-2
d_call: TRBD1
clone_size: -
cdr3_nt: TGTGCCAGCAGCCAAACAGGGGTCGGGGCCAACGTCCTGACTTTC
cdr3_aa: CASSQTGVGANVLTF

cdr3_length: 11
j_call: TRBJ2-1
v_call: TRBV7-2
d_call: -
clone_size: -
cdr3_nt: TGTGCCAGCAGCTTACATGATGAGCAGTTCTTC
cdr3_aa: CASSLHDEQFF